This is a list of T cell receptor beta chains from one sample in a study of shared clonotypes between healthy human individuals. Repertoires were generated with immunoSEQ multiplex PCR, while TCRdb's copy carries only in-frame clones and drops some. The sample shows more than 2 million clones, 85% to 95% of them seen only once. Sequencing input: naive CD8+ T cells from PBMCs. These receptors all stem from a man between 18 and 35 years old in good health. Some clones in this sample may be carry-over from other donors' samples. The CDR3 runs from the conserved cysteine through the conserved F or W. A D gene is named only where the DNA matches it firmly. Part of the rows lack a size; the others show once, few, many or a class for expanded clones.

CDR3 DNA: TGTGCCAGCAGCTTCCTAGGATGGGGGGCCAGGGAAAAACTGTTTTTT
CDR3 protein: CASSFLGWGAREKLFF
clone size: .
D gene: .
V gene: TRBV7-2
J gene: TRBJ1-4

CDR3 DNA: TGTGCCAGCAGCTTGACGGGAGGGCCCTACGAGCAGTACTTC
CDR3 protein: CASSLTGGPYEQYF
clone size: .
D gene: TRBD2
V gene: TRBV5-4
J gene: TRBJ2-7

CDR3 DNA: TGTGCCAGCAGTCCGGCGAACACCGGGGAGCTGTTTTTT
CDR3 protein: CASSPANTGELFF
clone size: few
D gene: .
V gene: TRBV27
J gene: TRBJ2-2

CDR3 DNA: TGTGCCAGCAGCGCCGGGACAGAAGCCTACAATGAGCAGTTCTTC
CDR3 protein: CASSAGTEAYNEQFF
clone size: .
D gene: TRBD1
V gene: TRBV7-6
J gene: TRBJ2-1

CDR3 DNA: TGTGCCAGCAGTTACTCGATTCATGAGCAGTTCTTC
CDR3 protein: CASSYSIHEQFF
clone size: .
D gene: .
V gene: TRBV6-6
J gene: TRBJ2-1

CDR3 DNA: TGTGCCAGCAGCTTAGCGACCCCCGCCACCCGCACAGATACGCAGTATTTT
CDR3 protein: CASSLATPATRTDTQYF
clone size: .
D gene: .
V gene: TRBV7-6
J gene: TRBJ2-3

CDR3 DNA: TGTGCCAGCAGCTCATACCGGGACAGTTCCTACAATGAGCAGTTCTTC
CDR3 protein: CASSSYRDSSYNEQFF
clone size: .
D gene: TRBD1
V gene: TRBV7-9
J gene: TRBJ2-1

CDR3 DNA: TGTGCCAGCAGCGTGGGGGACAGCACTATGAACACTGAAGCTTTCTTT
CDR3 protein: CASSVGDSTMNTEAFF
clone size: .
D gene: TRBD1
V gene: TRBV5-8
J gene: TRBJ1-1

CDR3 DNA: TGTGCCAGCAGCTTAGCGTCCGGGGGACAAGAGACCCAGTACTTC
CDR3 protein: CASSLASGGQETQYF
clone size: .
D gene: .
V gene: TRBV7-9
J gene: TRBJ2-5

CDR3 DNA: TGTGCCAGCAGCTTGTCGGGGCGGCCCACAGATACGCAGTATTTT
CDR3 protein: CASSLSGRPTDTQYF
clone size: .
D gene: .
V gene: TRBV5-6
J gene: TRBJ2-3

CDR3 DNA: TGTGCCAGCACCCTCGGGACTTCCTCCTACGAGCAGTACTTC
CDR3 protein: CASTLGTSSYEQYF
clone size: .
D gene: .
V gene: TRBV7-9
J gene: TRBJ2-7

CDR3 DNA: TGTGCCAGCAGTGATCAGGGGACCGGGGAGCTGTTTTTT
CDR3 protein: CASSDQGTGELFF
clone size: .
D gene: .
V gene: TRBV25-1
J gene: TRBJ2-2

CDR3 DNA: TGTGCCAGCAGCCTGCCCGCCGGGATCCGTTCGAGTTTAGTGCAAGAGACCCAGTACTTC
CDR3 protein: CASSLPAGIRSSLVQETQYF
clone size: few
D gene: .
V gene: TRBV7-8
J gene: TRBJ2-5

CDR3 DNA: TGTGCCAGCAGCTTAGGATGGTACAGGGCAGGGTGGGTACCCCAGCATTTT
CDR3 protein: CASSLGWYRAGWVPQHF
clone size: .
D gene: .
V gene: TRBV7-9
J gene: TRBJ1-5

CDR3 DNA: TGTGCCTGGAGGGCTGGCCCTCGGACATACAATGAGCAGTTCTTC
CDR3 protein: CAWRAGPRTYNEQFF
clone size: .
D gene: .
V gene: TRBV30
J gene: TRBJ2-1

CDR3 DNA: TGTGCCAGCAGTGATCTCTTAGTAGGACAGGGGCACCAGCCCCAGCATTTT
CDR3 protein: CASSDLLVGQGHQPQHF
clone size: once
D gene: TRBD1
V gene: TRBV2
J gene: TRBJ1-5

CDR3 DNA: TGTGCTAGTGGTTTGCCTAAGGGGGGTGCTAAGTCCTACGAGCAGTACTTC
CDR3 protein: CASGLPKGGAKSYEQYF
clone size: .
D gene: .
V gene: TRBV12-5
J gene: TRBJ2-7

CDR3 DNA: TGTGCCAGCGGAGGGATACAGGGATCCGATACGCAGTATTTT
CDR3 protein: CASGGIQGSDTQYF
clone size: .
D gene: .
V gene: TRBV25-1
J gene: TRBJ2-3

CDR3 DNA: TGTGCCAGCAGTGACGGTTCCGGGCCCCCAGATTACGAGCAGTACTTC
CDR3 protein: CASSDGSGPPDYEQYF
clone size: .
D gene: .
V gene: TRBV28
J gene: TRBJ2-7

CDR3 DNA: TGTGCCAGCAGCCCCGGACTAGCGGGAGGGTTAGTTTCATACGAGCAGTACTTC
CDR3 protein: CASSPGLAGGLVSYEQYF
clone size: .
D gene: TRBD2
V gene: TRBV7-8
J gene: TRBJ2-7

CDR3 DNA: TGTGCCAGCAGTTACTCCGAGGGCACTGAAGCTTTCTTT
CDR3 protein: CASSYSEGTEAFF
clone size: .
D gene: .
V gene: TRBV6-5
J gene: TRBJ1-1

CDR3 DNA: TGTGCCAGCAACCTCCAGGGTAAGAGCAATCAGCCCCAGCATTTT
CDR3 protein: CASNLQGKSNQPQHF
clone size: once
D gene: .
V gene: TRBV9
J gene: TRBJ1-5

CDR3 DNA: TGTGCCAGCAGTACCCCGGGTGCGGAAGAGCAGTTCTTC
CDR3 protein: CASSTPGAEEQFF
clone size: .
D gene: .
V gene: TRBV6-6
J gene: TRBJ2-1

CDR3 DNA: TGCGCCAGCAGTCTATGGGACAGACCAGCCAATCAGCCCCAGCATTTT
CDR3 protein: CASSLWDRPANQPQHF
clone size: .
D gene: TRBD1
V gene: TRBV23-1
J gene: TRBJ1-5

CDR3 DNA: TGCGCCAGCAGCCACCTCTGGGAGGGGTTGGAGACCCAGTACTTC
CDR3 protein: CASSHLWEGLETQYF
clone size: .
D gene: TRBD2
V gene: TRBV4-1
J gene: TRBJ2-5

CDR3 DNA: TGTGCCAGTAGTATCCCCTCACGCGCTAACTATGGCTACACCTTC
CDR3 protein: CASSIPSRANYGYTF
clone size: once
D gene: .
V gene: TRBV19
J gene: TRBJ1-2

CDR3 DNA: TGTGCCAGCAGCCCCAGTGATGGGAGTACAGATACGCAGTATTTT
CDR3 protein: CASSPSDGSTDTQYF
clone size: .
D gene: .
V gene: TRBV9
J gene: TRBJ2-3

CDR3 DNA: TGTGCCAGCAGCCCCGGACAGCTTTCAAACACTGAAGCTTTCTTT
CDR3 protein: CASSPGQLSNTEAFF
clone size: .
D gene: .
V gene: TRBV7-9
J gene: TRBJ1-1

CDR3 DNA: TGCGCCAGCTCGGCCCTGGGGGATGGCACCGGGGAGCTGTTTTTT
CDR3 protein: CASSALGDGTGELFF
clone size: .
D gene: .
V gene: TRBV10-1
J gene: TRBJ2-2

CDR3 DNA: TGCGCCAGCAGCTTGGGCTCCGCGCTTGAATTCAACTTC
CDR3 protein: CASSLGSALEFNF
clone size: .
D gene: .
V gene: TRBV5-1
J gene: TRBJ2-5

CDR3 DNA: TGTGCCAGCAGCCCCGGACTAGCGGAATACAATGAGCAGTTCTTC
CDR3 protein: CASSPGLAEYNEQFF
clone size: .
D gene: TRBD2
V gene: TRBV5-6
J gene: TRBJ2-1

CDR3 DNA: TGTGCCAGCAGTGAAGCGCATCCCCTGGCAGGGGCCCATGGCGAGCAGTACTTC
CDR3 protein: CASSEAHPLAGAHGEQYF
clone size: .
D gene: .
V gene: TRBV6-1
J gene: TRBJ2-7

CDR3 DNA: TGTGCCAGCAGTGCACAGGGGGCTTGGACCGGGGAGCTGTTTTTT
CDR3 protein: CASSAQGAWTGELFF
clone size: .
D gene: TRBD1
V gene: TRBV27
J gene: TRBJ2-2

CDR3 DNA: TGCGCCAGCAGCCAGTGGGAGGCGGATACGCAGTATTTT
CDR3 protein: CASSQWEADTQYF
clone size: .
D gene: .
V gene: TRBV4-3
J gene: TRBJ2-3

CDR3 DNA: TGTGCCAGCAGCTCCACGGGCCCAGATACGCAGTATTTT
CDR3 protein: CASSSTGPDTQYF
clone size: once
D gene: .
V gene: TRBV7-3
J gene: TRBJ2-3

CDR3 DNA: TGTGCCAGCAGCTTAAATCCCGGCCCGTACAATGAGCAGTTCTTC
CDR3 protein: CASSLNPGPYNEQFF
clone size: .
D gene: .
V gene: TRBV7-3
J gene: TRBJ2-1

CDR3 DNA: TGTGCCATCAGTGAGTCGGTTAGCGGGCAATCCTACCTTTACAATGAGCAGTTCTTC
CDR3 protein: CAISESVSGQSYLYNEQFF
clone size: once
D gene: TRBD2
V gene: TRBV10-3
J gene: TRBJ2-1

CDR3 DNA: TGTGCCAGCAGCCCTCCTAGGGGGGCCACCGATACGCAGTATTTT
CDR3 protein: CASSPPRGATDTQYF
clone size: .
D gene: .
V gene: TRBV27
J gene: TRBJ2-3

CDR3 DNA: TGTGCCAGCAGCATTGAGGCCGGGGAGCTGTTTTTT
CDR3 protein: CASSIEAGELFF
clone size: .
D gene: .
V gene: TRBV21-1
J gene: TRBJ2-2

CDR3 DNA: TGCAGCGGTGTACTGGACGGAACAGATACGCAGTATTTT
CDR3 protein: CSGVLDGTDTQYF
clone size: once
D gene: .
V gene: TRBV29-1
J gene: TRBJ2-3

CDR3 DNA: TGTGCCAGCAGTTTCCAGGGGCGAGGGACCGGGGAGCTGTTTTTT
CDR3 protein: CASSFQGRGTGELFF
clone size: .
D gene: .
V gene: TRBV27
J gene: TRBJ2-2

CDR3 DNA: TGTGCCACCAGCGATGTCAGGGGGGCCCCTGAAGCTTTCTTT
CDR3 protein: CATSDVRGAPEAFF
clone size: .
D gene: TRBD1
V gene: TRBV15
J gene: TRBJ1-1

CDR3 DNA: TGTGCCAGCAGCTTATCAGGACAGGGGACCGGGGAGCTGTTTTTT
CDR3 protein: CASSLSGQGTGELFF
clone size: .
D gene: TRBD1
V gene: TRBV7-9
J gene: TRBJ2-2

CDR3 DNA: TGCGCCAGCAGCCAAGATCAGGCCAGACCCTCTCCCTACGAGCAGTACTTC
CDR3 protein: CASSQDQARPSPYEQYF
clone size: .
D gene: .
V gene: TRBV4-3
J gene: TRBJ2-7

CDR3 DNA: TGTGCCAGCAGTTACTATGGCTATACCAGCACTGAAGCTTTCTTT
CDR3 protein: CASSYYGYTSTEAFF
clone size: .
D gene: .
V gene: TRBV6-5
J gene: TRBJ1-1

CDR3 DNA: TGTGCCAGCAGCTCCCTTGGCGGGAGGCCCGACGAGCAGTACTTC
CDR3 protein: CASSSLGGRPDEQYF
clone size: .
D gene: TRBD2
V gene: TRBV13
J gene: TRBJ2-7

CDR3 DNA: TGTGCCAGCAGTCTAGATCCAGGGGCTAACTATGGCTACACCTTC
CDR3 protein: CASSLDPGANYGYTF
clone size: .
D gene: .
V gene: TRBV27
J gene: TRBJ1-2

CDR3 DNA: TGTGCCAGCAGTTTATCCGGACAGTCAGAAGCTTTCTTT
CDR3 protein: CASSLSGQSEAFF
clone size: .
D gene: .
V gene: TRBV28
J gene: TRBJ1-1